One and the same sample provided the 26 T cell receptor beta chains below, sequenced in a study of OX40 agonist ivuxolimab in advanced cancers. Profiled with immunoSEQ multiplex PCR; TCRdb holds only in-frame clones, not every one. Among 70,000 to 80,000 clones, 89% were seen once, and the ten largest hold under 0.4%. Sequenced here: CD4+ or CD8+ T cells sorted from blood, sampled in a trial of the OX40 agonist ivuxolimab. These receptors were obtained from an adult with an advanced solid tumor such as melanoma, head and neck, liver or kidney cancer.

A single count supports this clone. This chain connects TRBV7-9 to TRBJ2-3, with D maybe TRBD2 (5 bases). V shed 2 bases and J shed 1 base, with 19 bases lying between them. The CDR3 loop spans 18 amino acids. Germline V CDR1 and CDR2: SEHNR, FQNEAQ (reference sequence). CDR3 nucleotide sequence: TGTGCCAGCAGCTTACTATACGGACTTAAACCACGCACAGATACGCAGTATTTT. Amino acids: CASSLLYGLKPRTDTQYF.

This chain's CDR3 is CSVVPGLAEGEQFF. DNA for the CDR3: TGCAGCGTTGTACCGGGACTAGCGGAAGGGGAGCAGTTCTTC. The V call is TRBV29-1, the J call TRBJ2-1; 11 positions agree with TRBD2. J was trimmed by 10 bases and V by 4 bases; bases with no gene match: 9. The length of the CDR3 is 14 residues. CDR1 and CDR2 from the germline V gene are SQVTM and ANQGSEA.

The chain uses TRBV7-2 and TRBJ2-2, with 7 bases matching TRBD2. The CDR3 consists of 15 residues. Germline values: CDR1 SGHTA, CDR2 FQGNSA. J lost 5 bases, V lost 7 bases, and 10 bases had no gene match. The CDR3 is CASTLNPGGTGELFF. The CDR3 DNA follows: TGTGCCAGCACCCTTAATCCCGGGGGGACCGGGGAGCTGTTTTTT.

The rearrangement joins TRBV6-5 to TRBJ2-7, with D tentatively TRBD1 (5 bases). The CDR3 spans 14 residues. Germline CDR1 and CDR2: MNHEY and SVGAGI. V was trimmed by 7 bases and J by 4 bases, leaving 17 bases between them. Here the CDR3 DNA reads TGTGCCAGCAAAAATAGGGCAGGGTGGTACGAGCAGTACTTC. This encodes CASKNRAGWYEQYF.

This clone has more than one count but fewer than ten. V is TRBV16 and J is TRBJ1-2, with 7 bases lining up with TRBD1. The germline V gene has CDR1 KGHSY and CDR2 FQNENV. Trimming removed 4 bases from V and 4 bases from J; junction bases left unmatched: 3. CDR3 length: 13 residues. As DNA, the CDR3 is TGTGCCAGCAGCCCGGACAGGAGCTATGGCTACACCTTC. Translation: CASSPDRSYGYTF.

The chain employs TRBV5-8 and TRBJ2-5, with 7 bases that match TRBD2. This CDR3 comprises 14 residues. Germline values: CDR1 SGHTS, CDR2 YDEGEE. The V segment lost 2 bases and the J segment 2 bases; nucleotides outside the gene matches: 3. CDR3 sequence: CASSLRTSQETQYF. The CDR3 bases are TGTGCCAGCAGCTTAAGGACTAGTCAAGAGACCCAGTACTTC.

The chain employs TRBV29-1 and TRBJ2-3, with TRBD2 matching 7 bases. Germline loops: CDR1 SQVTM, CDR2 ANQGSEA. With V trimmed by 0 bases and J by 1 base, 1 base remained unmatched. The CDR3 consists of 14 residues. CDR3 loop: CSVEDGGGTDTQYF. For the CDR3, the DNA is TGCAGCGTTGAAGATGGGGGGGGCACAGATACGCAGTATTTT.

V and J are TRBV5-6 and TRBJ2-2; 10 nucleotides line up with TRBD2. The CDR3 extends over 18 amino acids. From germline, CDR1 is SGHDT and CDR2 YYEEEE. Trimming removed 2 bases from V and 1 base from J; junction bases left unmatched: 8. For the CDR3, the DNA is TGTGCCAGCAGCTTCGGAGAGGGACTAGCGAGGAACACCGGGGAGCTGTTTTTT. Protein: CASSFGEGLARNTGELFF.

The rearrangement joins TRBV7-2 to TRBJ2-7; 10 bases align to TRBD2. In germline, CDR1 is SGHTA, CDR2 FQGNSA. Trimming cost V 1 base and J 6 bases; bases outside gene matches: 6. The CDR3 sequence is 15 residues long. The CDR3 nucleotides are TGTGCCAGCAGCTTAGTGGCTAGCGGGAGCTCCGAGCAGTACTTC. As protein: CASSLVASGSSEQYF.

V is TRBV30 and J is TRBJ1-1; the D is unclear. The germline gives CDR1 GTSNPN, CDR2 SVGIG (reference sequence). The V and J ends lost 2 bases and 6 bases respectively, with 7 bases between them. The CDR3 is made up of 11 amino acids. CDR3 in amino acids: CAWSLSAEAFF. The CDR3 DNA reads TGTGCCTGGAGTTTGAGCGCTGAAGCTTTCTTT.

The chain's CDR3 is CASSPPGSGANVLTF. The CDR3, as DNA: TGTGCCAGCAGCCCCCCAGGGAGTGGGGCCAACGTCCTGACTTTC. The chain recombines TRBV28 with TRBJ2-6; either TRBD1 or TRBD2 may supply D (5 bases each). There are 15 residues in the CDR3. Germline V gene lookup returns CDR1 MDHEN and CDR2 SYDVKM. Trimming cost V 6 bases and J 3 bases, with 12 bases left between them.

The sample holds one count of this clone. The chain has TRBV6-1 and TRBJ2-6; D perhaps matches TRBD2 (5 bases). CDR1 is MNHNS, CDR2 SASEGT, per germline. V was pared by 6 bases and J by 0 bases, with 9 bases between. The CDR3 is 15 amino acids. CDR3 residues: CASRPTSSGANVLTF. For the CDR3, the DNA is TGTGCCAGCAGGCCTACTAGCTCTGGGGCCAACGTCCTGACTTTC.

The chain carries TRBV19 and TRBJ2-1; 9 bases map to TRBD2. Germline V CDR1 and CDR2: LNHDA, SQIVND (reference sequence). Unmatched junction bases numbered 5, after V lost 3 bases and J lost 5 bases. The CDR3 runs to 15 residues. The DNA of the CDR3 is TGTGCCAGTAGTATCTTCCTAGCGGGACACAATGAGCAGTTCTTC. Protein product: CASSIFLAGHNEQFF. The variable domain in full, completed from reference TRBV19 and TRBJ2-1, reads DGGITQSPKYLFRKEGQNVTLSCEQNLNHDAMYWYRQDPGQGLRLIYYSQIVNDFQKGDIAEGYSVSREKKESFPLTVTSAQKNPTAFYLCASSIFLAGHNEQFFGPGTRLTVL.

The CDR3 protein is CASSLWGRSGANVLTF. Written as DNA, the CDR3 is TGTGCCAGCAGCTTATGGGGTCGCTCTGGGGCCAACGTCCTGACTTTC. The rearrangement uses TRBV7-9 and TRBJ2-6; no firm D call. The CDR3 has 16 amino acids. Germline lookup yields CDR1 SEHNR and CDR2 FQNEAQ (reference sequence). Trimming pared 2 bases from V and 0 bases from J, leaving 8 bases between.

This chain uses TRBV29-1 with TRBJ1-2, with 7 bases matching TRBD1. CDR3 size: 11 residues. V trimming: 6 bases; J trimming: 4 bases; junction bases outside the gene matches: 2. Germline V lookup: CDR1 SQVTM, CDR2 ANQGSEA. CDR3 in amino acids: CSVGDSYGYTF. For the CDR3, the DNA is TGCAGCGTGGGGGACAGCTATGGCTACACCTTC.

The V and J genes are TRBV11-2 and TRBJ1-4; tentatively, D is TRBD1 (5 bases). The CDR3 has 13 amino acids. Trimming took 3 bases from V and 11 from J, leaving 13 bases between them. Germline CDR1 is SGHAT and CDR2 is FQNNGV. CDR3 sequence reads: CASSFQGSKKLFF. DNA for the CDR3: TGTGCCAGCAGCTTTCAGGGAAGTAAGAAACTGTTTTTT.

The V gene is TRBV4-2, the J gene TRBJ2-7; unclear D gene. Germline CDR1 reads LGHNA; CDR2 reads YNFKEQ. With 0 bases removed from V and 0 bases from J, the gap between germline ends came to 15 bases. CDR3 size: 17 residues. CDR3 residues: CASSQDSRTEFSYEQYF. CDR3 bases: TGTGCCAGCAGCCAAGATTCCAGGACGGAGTTCTCCTACGAGCAGTACTTC.

This chain links TRBV18 with TRBJ2-3; D is unclear. V shed 0 bases and J shed 1 base, with 14 bases lying between them. The CDR3 has 17 residues. Germline lookup yields CDR1 KGHSH and CDR2 LQKENI. CDR3 amino acids: CASSPPRGGIGTDTQYF. The CDR3 DNA reads as TGTGCCAGCTCACCACCCAGAGGTGGGATCGGCACAGATACGCAGTATTTT.

This chain connects TRBV7-9 to TRBJ2-2, with a weak D call TRBD2 (6 bases). The length of the CDR3 is 16 residues. V was clipped by 5 bases and J by 7 bases, with 20 bases between them. Germline CDR1 reads SEHNR; CDR2 reads FQNEAQ (reference sequence). CDR3: CASSPTAGWGGGELFF. The CDR3 region has the DNA TGTGCCAGCAGCCCTACCGCGGGGTGGGGAGGCGGGGAGCTGTTTTTT.

The genes are TRBV5-3 and TRBJ2-7; D is unresolved. TRBV5-3 is noted as an ORF with a role that remains uncertain. This CDR3 is built from 13 residues. The ends were cut back, 4 bases at V and 5 bases at J, with 13 bases in the middle. This CDR3 is CARSDLAGNEQYF. CDR3 nucleotides: TGTGCCAGAAGCGACTTGGCCGGTAACGAGCAGTACTTC.

This sequence joins TRBV6-5 and TRBJ2-3; 8 bases are a match to TRBD1. With V trimmed by 6 bases and J by 4 bases, 6 bases remained unmatched. Germline V gene lookup returns CDR1 MNHEY and CDR2 SVGAGI. This CDR3 is 14 amino acids long. As DNA, the CDR3 is TGTGCCAGCAGCGGACAGGGTGTCGCAGATACGCAGTATTTT. Protein: CASSGQGVADTQYF.

The V gene is TRBV4-3, the J gene TRBJ1-1; 9 positions match TRBD1. The ends lost 1 base at V and 0 bases at J; junction bases unmatched: 15. This CDR3 is 20 amino acids long. Germline CDR1 LGHNA, CDR2 YSLEER. For the CDR3, the DNA is TGCGCCAGCAGCCAAGGGTTCCGGGACAGGGTCCTTCATTTGAACACTGAAGCTTTCTTT. It translates to CASSQGFRDRVLHLNTEAFF.

The chain joins TRBV9 to TRBJ2-1, with D perhaps given as TRBD1 or TRBD2 (5 bases each). The V end was cut by 0 bases, the J end by 5 bases, with 12 bases between. CDR1 and CDR2 from the germline V gene are SGDLS and YYNGEE. The CDR3 sequence is 15 residues long. CDR3 sequence (DNA): TGTGCCAGCAGCGTAGGTGGGACCCATAACAATGAGCAGTTCTTC. This encodes CASSVGGTHNNEQFF.

The CDR3 reads CAISGLQGGNEQFF. In DNA form, the CDR3 reads TGTGCCATCAGTGGTCTACAGGGTGGGAATGAGCAGTTCTTC. The rearrangement uses TRBV10-3 and TRBJ2-1; D may be TRBD1 (6 bases). Germline loops: CDR1 ENHRY, CDR2 SYGVKD. The V and J ends lost 4 bases and 7 bases respectively, with 14 bases between them. This CDR3 is built from 14 residues.

The chain links TRBV4-3 to TRBJ2-1; no clear D gene. Germline-derived CDR1 and CDR2 are LGHNA and YSLEER. Between the trimmed V and J ends, which lost 0 bases and 7 bases, there was a span of 13 bases. This CDR3 comprises 15 residues. This chain's CDR3 is CASSQDRWRANEQFF. CDR3 DNA sequence: TGCGCCAGCAGCCAAGACCGTTGGCGAGCAAATGAGCAGTTCTTC.

J is TRBJ1-4 and V is TRBV27; no clear D. The CDR3 contains 15 residues. Trimming removed 5 bases at V and 0 bases at J, with 10 bases between. CDR1 is MNHEY, CDR2 SMNVEV, per germline (reference sequence). This CDR3 is CASSVRQATNEKLFF. Written as DNA, the CDR3 is TGTGCCAGCAGTGTCCGACAAGCAACTAATGAAAAACTGTTTTTT. Filled out from reference TRBV27 and TRBJ1-4, the complete variable domain reads EAQVTQNPRYLITVTGKKLTVTCSQNMNHEYMSWYRQDPGLGLRQIYYSMNVEVTDKGDVPEGYKVSRKEKRNFPLILESPSPNQTSLYFCASSVRQATNEKLFFGSGTQLSVL.